A selection of T cell receptor beta chains follows, all from one sample in a study of cytomegalovirus exposure and HLA in healthy donors. Profiling relied on immunoSEQ multiplex PCR, and the TCRdb table lists in-frame clones only, not all of them. In total, the table holds around 130,000 clones. The sample was PBMCs. Source of these receptors: a woman in her forties in good health and CMV-seronegative. Both conserved end residues are part of each CDR3. The order of the fields is D gene, J gene, V gene, CDR3 DNA, CDR3 protein. D genes are given only for firm matches.

.,TRBJ1-1,TRBV10-2,TGCGCCAGCAGTGGACAGTACACTGAAGCTTTCTTT,CASSGQYTEAFF
.,TRBJ2-2,TRBV9,TGTGCCAGCAGCGCCCCGGTCGGGGAGAACACCGGGGAGCTGTTTTTT,CASSAPVGENTGELFF
.,TRBJ1-4,TRBV7-9,TGTGCCAGCAGCTATTCAGCGGGGACAACTAATGAAAAACTGTTTTTT,CASSYSAGTTNEKLFF
TRBD1,TRBJ2-7,TRBV15,TGTGCCACCAGCAGAGAGTCCTATGACAGGGGCCCCACCGAGCAGTACTTC,CATSRESYDRGPTEQYF
.,TRBJ1-1,TRBV7-9,TGTGCCAGCAGCTTATCGGTTACAGACACTGAAGCTTTCTTT,CASSLSVTDTEAFF
.,TRBJ1-3,TRBV27,TGTGCCAGTCAATCCTACTCTGGAAACACCATATATTTT,CASQSYSGNTIYF
.,TRBJ2-7,TRBV7-7,TGTGCTAGCAGCCCGCAGGGTGCCTACGAGCAGTACTTC,CASSPQGAYEQYF
.,TRBJ2-5,TRBV7-8,TGTGCCAGCAGCTCTTGGACTAACCAAGAGACCCAGTACTTC,CASSSWTNQETQYF
.,TRBJ1-2,TRBV18,TGTGCCAGCTCACAACAGGAAAACTATGGCTACACCTTC,CASSQQENYGYTF
.,TRBJ1-1,TRBV20-1,TGCAGTCCACAGGGTAACACTGAAGCTTTCTTT,CSPQGNTEAFF
TRBD2,TRBJ2-1,TRBV9,TGTGCCAGCAGCGGTAGCGGGGGGGACAATGAGCAGTTCTTC,CASSGSGGDNEQFF
.,TRBJ1-1,TRBV28,TGTGCCAGCAGTTCCCGACCCCCCCCCAGGGTTGGTGAAGCTTTCTTT,CASSSRPPPRVGEAFF
TRBD2,TRBJ2-5,TRBV6-6,TGTGCCAGTCAAACCGGCGCGGGGGTAAAGACCCAGTACTTC,CASQTGAGVKTQYF
.,TRBJ1-4,TRBV18,TGTGCCAGCTCACCACCGACCAGGGTTGAAAAACTGTTTTTT,CASSPPTRVEKLFF